This T cell receptor (beta chain) stems from a study of blood T cell repertoires in COVID-19. Across the study: From the United States, Italy and Spain came samples of acute and convalescent COVID-19. PBMCs, B-cell-depleted T cells, or T cells were the source of the cDNA or gDNA that made up the material.

CDR1 and CDR2 (germline): MNHNS, SASEGT. The CDR3 contains 16 residues. V was cut by 1 base and J by 7 bases, with 14 bases left in between. Original methodology: It was from reference gene primer amplification that nucleated cell counts were estimated. Method: immunoSEQ multiplex PCR; TCRdb's copy keeps in-frame clones and lacks some. V, J and clone size reflect that table, while D and trimming were determined from the DNA. The sample has 290,000 or so clones, 75% to 90% seen once. V is TRBV6-1 and J is TRBJ1-6; D perhaps matches TRBD1 (5 bases). Sequencing used peripheral blood. The sequence was collected from a young man with active or convalescent COVID-19. CDR3 DNA sequence: TGTGCCAGCAGTGAAGTGGCAGGGAAGGGGAATTCACCCCTCCACTTT. Translation: CASSEVAGKGNSPLHF.